The clone carrying this TCR beta chain was detected only a few times. These data are taken from a study of T-cell memory formation after mild COVID-19. One entry per CDR3 protein, called by TCRdb with MiXCR from the 5' RACE reads. The sample includes 90,000 to 130,000 distinct CDR3 sequences, roughly 19% of them seen just once. Germline V gene data show CDR1 as LGHNA and CDR2 as YNFKEQ. The ends lost 7 bases at V and 5 bases at J; junction bases unmatched: 6. CDR3 length equals 13 residues. Sequencing input: PBMCs or a T cell subset sorted from them (not recorded which). This chain joins TRBV4-2 and TRBJ2-7; TRBD2 agrees at 9 bases. The receptor was derived from a man younger than 35 who had mild COVID-19 (a few samples of this study predate the infection). Cell type and time point are not known. CDR3 nucleotide sequence: TGTGCCAGCAAGAATAGCGGGGGCAACGAGCAGTACTTC. This gives the protein CASKNSGGNEQYF.